A selection of T cell receptor beta chains follows, all from one sample in a study of Ad26.COV2.S vaccination and SARS-CoV-2 variants. Using immunoSEQ multiplex PCR, the repertoire was profiled, and TCRdb retains in-frame clones only, with some absent. The table has 400,000 to 500,000 clones, roughly 88% seen once. The sequencing used peripheral blood, collected in a trial of Ad26.COV2.S vaccine versus placebo. Every receptor here comes from a person aged 18-65 years who received the Ad26.COV2.S COVID-19 vaccine or a placebo. CDR3s include the opening cysteine and the closing phenylalanine or tryptophan. D genes are given only for firm matches. Size tells how often a clone was seen (once, few, many) or the class of an expanded clone, and some rows leave it out.

j_call | v_call | clone_size | d_call | cdr3_length | cdr3_nt | cdr3_aa
TRBJ2-2 | TRBV5-4 | . | TRBD2 | 15 | TGTGCCAGCAGCTTGGACCGGGGGGTGACCGGGGAGCTGTTTTTT | CASSLDRGVTGELFF
TRBJ2-5 | TRBV19 | . | TRBD1 | 15 | TGTGCCAGTAGTATAGAGGACAGGGTCCAGGAGACCCAGTACTTC | CASSIEDRVQETQYF
TRBJ1-5 | TRBV18 | few | TRBD1 | 14 | TGTGCCAGCTCTCCTGGACAGGTTAGGCAGCCCCAGCATTTT | CASSPGQVRQPQHF
TRBJ2-1 | TRBV24-1 | . | . | 16 | TGTGCCACCAGTGACCGGGACGTTAGCTCCTACAATGAGCAGTTCTTC | CATSDRDVSSYNEQFF
TRBJ2-7 | TRBV9 | . | . | 16 | TGTGCCAGCAGCGTAGGGGAGAGGATGATCCCCCACGAGCAGTACTTC | CASSVGERMIPHEQYF
TRBJ1-4 | TRBV4-2 | . | TRBD1 | 15 | TGTGCCAGCAGCCTCTCGACAGGGAGGGATGAAAAACTGTTTTTT | CASSLSTGRDEKLFF
TRBJ2-1 | TRBV4-1 | . | . | 13 | TGCGCCAGCAGCCAAGTAGGGGGAAACGAGCAGTTCTTC | CASSQVGGNEQFF
TRBJ2-3 | TRBV14 | . | TRBD2 | 16 | TGTGCCAGCAGCCAACTCCAGCGGGGAGGCACAGATACGCAGTATTTT | CASSQLQRGGTDTQYF
TRBJ2-4 | TRBV4-2 | few | . | 14 | TGTGCCAGCAGCCAATCCCGGGGTCCAGGGAATCAGTACTTC | CASSQSRGPGNQYF
TRBJ2-3 | TRBV4-2 | . | TRBD2 | 17 | TGTGCCAGCAGCCCCTCTAGCGGGGGTGCTAGCACAGATACGCAGTATTTT | CASSPSSGGASTDTQYF
TRBJ2-4 | TRBV6-1 | . | . | 11 | TGTGCCAGCAGTGAAATGGGGCATCAGTACTTC | CASSEMGHQYF
TRBJ1-6 | TRBV11-2 | . | . | 18 | TGTGCCAGCAGCTTAGTACTCTTCCCCCCGGGGAGAAATTCACCCCTCCACTTT | CASSLVLFPPGRNSPLHF
TRBJ2-7 | TRBV7-9 | . | TRBD2 | 14 | TGTGCCAGCAGCCAGCAGGGACTAGCGGGCGAGCAGTACTTC | CASSQQGLAGEQYF
TRBJ2-2 | TRBV6-4 | . | TRBD1 | 17 | TGTGCCAGCAGTGACTCCGGACAGGGGTTGAACACCGGGGAGCTGTTTTTT | CASSDSGQGLNTGELFF
TRBJ2-5 | TRBV7-2 | . | TRBD1 | 16 | TGTGCCAGCAGCTTAGGGGTAGGGGGCGGCGGAGAGACCCAGTACTTC | CASSLGVGGGGETQYF
TRBJ2-3 | TRBV11-3 | . | TRBD1 | 16 | TGTGCCAGCAGGAACACAGGGGGCGGGCATAGAGATACGCAGTATTTT | CASRNTGGGHRDTQYF
TRBJ1-2 | TRBV11-2 | . | . | 15 | TGTGCCAGCAGCTTCATGGGGGGAGGGGAAGTTGGCTACACCTTC | CASSFMGGGEVGYTF
TRBJ1-6 | TRBV19 | . | . | 14 | TGTGCCAGTAGTCCCGACAGCGAGAATTCACCCCTCCACTTT | CASSPDSENSPLHF
TRBJ1-5 | TRBV19 | . | . | 16 | TGTGCCAGTAGTATCTCGGGCCGTGGTAGCAATCAGCCCCAGCATTTT | CASSISGRGSNQPQHF
TRBJ1-6 | TRBV30 | . | . | 14 | TGTGCCTGGACCCACGGGGCACACAATTCACCCCTCCACTTT | CAWTHGAHNSPLHF
TRBJ1-1 | TRBV29-1 | . | TRBD1 | 15 | TGCAGCGTTGCCTACAGGGGGCGCCAAGGCACTGAAGCTTTCTTT | CSVAYRGRQGTEAFF
TRBJ2-1 | TRBV29-1 | . | TRBD1 | 15 | TGCAGCGTTGAGAAGGGACAGGGGGGCCCCAATGAGCAGTTCTTC | CSVEKGQGGPNEQFF
TRBJ2-3 | TRBV29-1 | . | TRBD1 | 16 | TGCAGCGCCCCCGGCGGGACAGGGGGTAGCACAGATACGCAGTATTTT | CSAPGGTGGSTDTQYF
TRBJ2-7 | TRBV27 | . | TRBD1 | 13 | TGTGCCAGCAGCCGGGACAGGGGATACGAGCAGTACTTC | CASSRDRGYEQYF
TRBJ2-1 | TRBV9 | . | . | 15 | TGTGCCAGCAGCCCGGGGCAGACCTCCTACAATGAGCAGTTCTTC | CASSPGQTSYNEQFF
TRBJ1-1 | TRBV28 | . | . | 11 | TGTGCCAGCAGTTTTCAGGAGGAGGCTTTCTTT | CASSFQEEAFF
TRBJ2-3 | TRBV5-6 | . | . | 15 | TGTGCCAGCAGCGGTTGGGGGCGCAGCACAGATACGCAGTATTTT | CASSGWGRSTDTQYF
TRBJ2-1 | TRBV5-5 | . | TRBD1 | 15 | TGTGCCAGCAGCCCCATGGACAGGTCCTACAATGAGCAGTTCTTC | CASSPMDRSYNEQFF
TRBJ2-7 | TRBV10-3 | . | . | 14 | TGTGCCATCAGTGATCTAGACAGGATCTACGAGCAGTACTTC | CAISDLDRIYEQYF
TRBJ2-7 | TRBV6-5 | . | . | 15 | TGTGCCAGCGATAGAGATGGCTCGGACTCCTACGAGCAGTACTTC | CASDRDGSDSYEQYF
TRBJ1-3 | TRBV15 | . | . | 16 | TGTGCCACCAGCAGACCCCACACCTATTCTGGAAACACCATATATTTT | CATSRPHTYSGNTIYF
TRBJ2-3 | TRBV7-2 | . | . | 13 | TGTGCCAGCAGCTTAACGGCTGCAGATACGCAGTATTTT | CASSLTAADTQYF
TRBJ1-1 | TRBV9 | . | . | 15 | TGTGCCAGCAGCGTAGTTGGCAGGGTGAACACTGAAGCTTTCTTT | CASSVVGRVNTEAFF
TRBJ2-3 | TRBV28 | . | TRBD1 | 17 | TGTGCCAGCAGTCCGCCCCCCTTACAGGGGGCTGCAGATACGCAGTATTTT | CASSPPPLQGAADTQYF
TRBJ1-3 | TRBV7-2 | . | . | 15 | TGTGCCAGCAGCTTATTACCGACAGGCGGAAACACCATATATTTT | CASSLLPTGGNTIYF
TRBJ2-3 | TRBV6-5 | . | . | 14 | TGTGCCAGCAGGGGGGACACCGACACAGATACGCAGTATTTT | CASRGDTDTDTQYF
TRBJ2-1 | TRBV7-2 | . | TRBD1 | 16 | TGTGCCAGCAGCTTAACCCGGGGGACAGGGCGCAATGAGCAGTTCTTC | CASSLTRGTGRNEQFF
TRBJ1-1 | TRBV10-3 | . | . | 13 | TGTGCCATACGTACCCCTATGAACACTGAAGCTTTCTTT | CAIRTPMNTEAFF
TRBJ2-5 | TRBV28 | . | . | 14 | TGTGCCAGCAGATCTGGACGGATCCAAGAGACCCAGTACTTC | CASRSGRIQETQYF
TRBJ2-6 | TRBV19 | . | . | 17 | TGTGCCAGTAGTCTAATGGGACAATACTCTGGGGCCAACGTCCTGACTTTC | CASSLMGQYSGANVLTF
TRBJ1-1 | TRBV5-4 | . | . | 14 | TGTGCCAGCAGCTTGGACAGAATCGACACTGAAGCTTTCTTT | CASSLDRIDTEAFF
TRBJ1-5 | TRBV5-8 | once | . | 15 | TGTGCCAGCAGCTTGGAAGGGTTTGTAAGTCAGCCCCAGCATTTT | CASSLEGFVSQPQHF
TRBJ2-1 | TRBV6-5 | . | . | 14 | TGTGCCAGCAGAAATGACAGACCCTACAATGAGCAGTTCTTC | CASRNDRPYNEQFF
TRBJ2-1 | TRBV7-3 | . | . | 12 | TGTGCCAGCAGCTCCTTCGGGAATGAGCAGTTCTTC | CASSSFGNEQFF
TRBJ2-1 | TRBV7-9 | . | . | 13 | TGTGCCAGCAGCGCAAACCCACGGAATGAGCAGTTCTTC | CASSANPRNEQFF
TRBJ1-2 | TRBV19 | . | . | 13 | TGTGCCAGTAGTATGGGGGCGGACAGTGGCTACACCTTC | CASSMGADSGYTF
TRBJ2-1 | TRBV3-1/TRBV3-2 | . | TRBD1 | 13 | TGTGCCAGCAGCCTTCACTCGGGACAGGGTATGGTCTTC | CASSLHSGQGMVF
TRBJ2-3 | TRBV27 | . | TRBD2 | 18 | TGTGCCAGCAGTTTATTTAGCGGGGGGGCAGGGAGCACAGATACGCAGTATTTT | CASSLFSGGAGSTDTQYF
TRBJ2-5 | TRBV27 | . | TRBD2 | 17 | TGTGCCAGCGGGCTCACCGGGACTAAACCCGATTTTGGGACCCAGTACTTC | CASGLTGTKPDFGTQYF
TRBJ2-1 | TRBV27 | . | TRBD1 | 17 | TGTGCCAGCAGACTGGACGCCTGGGACAGGGGGTCACGCGAGCAGTTCTTC | CASRLDAWDRGSREQFF
TRBJ2-3 | TRBV3-1/TRBV3-2 | . | . | 17 | TGTGCCAGCAGCCAAGATCCAGGGGATGGGGACACAGATACGCAGTATTTT | CASSQDPGDGDTDTQYF
TRBJ2-2 | TRBV7-7 | . | . | 17 | TGTGCCAGCAGCTTAGGGGCGGGACGGCTGGGGACCGGGGAGCTGTTTTTT | CASSLGAGRLGTGELFF
TRBJ2-2 | TRBV9 | few | TRBD2 | 15 | TGTGCCAGCAGCGTAGATAGCGGGGTCACCGGGGAGCTGTTTTTT | CASSVDSGVTGELFF
TRBJ2-1 | TRBV7-2 | once | . | 15 | TGTGCCAGCAGCATACGTTTTGACTCCTACAATGAGCAGTTCTTC | CASSIRFDSYNEQFF
TRBJ1-6 | TRBV19 | . | . | 14 | TGTGCCAGTAGTCGGGTATTAATGAATTCACCCCTCCACTTT | CASSRVLMNSPLHF